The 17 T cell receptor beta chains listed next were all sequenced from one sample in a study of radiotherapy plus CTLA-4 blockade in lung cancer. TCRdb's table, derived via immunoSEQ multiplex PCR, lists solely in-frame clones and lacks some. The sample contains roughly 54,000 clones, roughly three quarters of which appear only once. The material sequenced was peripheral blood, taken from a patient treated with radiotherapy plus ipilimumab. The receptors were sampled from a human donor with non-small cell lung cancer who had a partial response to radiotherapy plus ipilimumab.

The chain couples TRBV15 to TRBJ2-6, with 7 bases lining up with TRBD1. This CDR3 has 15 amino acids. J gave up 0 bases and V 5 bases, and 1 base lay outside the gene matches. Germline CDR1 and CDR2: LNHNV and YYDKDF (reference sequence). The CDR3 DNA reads TGTGCCACCAGCCCAGGGGGCTCTGGGGCCAACGTCCTGACTTTC. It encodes CATSPGGSGANVLTF. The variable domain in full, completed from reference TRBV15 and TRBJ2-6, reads DAMVIQNPRYQVTQFGKPVTLSCSQTLNHNVMYWYQQKSSQAPKLLFHYYDKDFNNEADTPDNFQSRRPNTSFCFLDIRSPGLGDTAMYLCATSPGGSGANVLTFGAGSRLTVL.

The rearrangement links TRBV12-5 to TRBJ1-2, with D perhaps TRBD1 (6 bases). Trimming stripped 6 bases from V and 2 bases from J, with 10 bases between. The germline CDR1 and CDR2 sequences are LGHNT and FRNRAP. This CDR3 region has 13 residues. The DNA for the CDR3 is TGTGCTAGTGGCACCGGACAGAACTATGGCTACACCTTC. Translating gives CASGTGQNYGYTF. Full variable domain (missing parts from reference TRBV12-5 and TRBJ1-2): DARVTQTPRHKVTEMGQEVTMRCQPILGHNTVFWYRQTMMQGLELLAYFRNRAPLDDSGMPKDRFSAEMPDATLATLKIQPSEPRDSAVYFCASGTGQNYGYTFGSGTRLTVV.

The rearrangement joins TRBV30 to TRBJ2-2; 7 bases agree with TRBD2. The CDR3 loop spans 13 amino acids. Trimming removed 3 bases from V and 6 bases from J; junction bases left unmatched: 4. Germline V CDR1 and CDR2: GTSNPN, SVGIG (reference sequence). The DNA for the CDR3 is TGTGCCTGGAGCCTGGGAGGGGCCGGGGAGCTGTTTTTT. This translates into CAWSLGGAGELFF.

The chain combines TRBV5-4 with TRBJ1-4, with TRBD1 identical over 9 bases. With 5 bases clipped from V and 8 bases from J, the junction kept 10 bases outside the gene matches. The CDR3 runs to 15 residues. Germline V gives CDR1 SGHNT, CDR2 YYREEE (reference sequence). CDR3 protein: CASSAGQGRGEKLFF. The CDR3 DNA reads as TGTGCCAGCAGTGCGGGACAGGGACGGGGGGAAAAACTGTTTTTT.

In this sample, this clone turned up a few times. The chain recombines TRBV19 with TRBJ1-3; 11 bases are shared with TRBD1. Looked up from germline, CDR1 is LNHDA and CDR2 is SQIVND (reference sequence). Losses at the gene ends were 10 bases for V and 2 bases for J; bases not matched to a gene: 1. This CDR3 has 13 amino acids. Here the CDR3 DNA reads TGTGCCACGGGACAGGGGGCTGGAAACACCATATATTTT. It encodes CATGQGAGNTIYF.

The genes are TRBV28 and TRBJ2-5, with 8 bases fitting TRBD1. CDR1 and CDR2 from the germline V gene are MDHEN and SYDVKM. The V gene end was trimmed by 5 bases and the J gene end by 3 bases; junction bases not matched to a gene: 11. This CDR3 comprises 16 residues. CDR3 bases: TGTGCCAGCAGTCCCAGGGGGCGACGGAAAAAAGAGACCCAGTACTTC. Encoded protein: CASSPRGRRKKETQYF.

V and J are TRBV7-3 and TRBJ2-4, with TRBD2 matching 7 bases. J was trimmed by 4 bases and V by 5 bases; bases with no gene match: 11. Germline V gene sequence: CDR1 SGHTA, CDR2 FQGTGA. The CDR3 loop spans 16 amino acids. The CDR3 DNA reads TGTGCCAGCAGCCCTTCGGGGGGATTTGGTAAAAACATTCAGTACTTC. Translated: CASSPSGGFGKNIQYF.

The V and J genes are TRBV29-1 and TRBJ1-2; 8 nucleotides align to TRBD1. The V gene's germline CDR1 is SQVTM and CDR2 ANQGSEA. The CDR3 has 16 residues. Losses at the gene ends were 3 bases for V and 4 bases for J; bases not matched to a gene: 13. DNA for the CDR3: TGCAGCGTTGAGTCCTTACCGGGACAGGACCTCTATGGCTACACCTTC. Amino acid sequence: CSVESLPGQDLYGYTF.

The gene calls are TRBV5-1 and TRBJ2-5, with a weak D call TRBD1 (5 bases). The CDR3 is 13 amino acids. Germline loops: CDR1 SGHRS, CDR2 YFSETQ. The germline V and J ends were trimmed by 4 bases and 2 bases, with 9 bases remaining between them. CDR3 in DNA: TGCGCCAGCAGCCTCTCAGGGCAAGAGACCCAGTACTTC. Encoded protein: CASSLSGQETQYF.

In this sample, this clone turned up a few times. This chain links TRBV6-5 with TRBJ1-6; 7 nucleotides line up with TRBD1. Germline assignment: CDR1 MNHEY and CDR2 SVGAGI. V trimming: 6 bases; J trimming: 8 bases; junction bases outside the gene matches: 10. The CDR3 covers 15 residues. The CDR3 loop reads CASSNSRQGDSPLHF. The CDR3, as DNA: TGTGCCAGCAGCAACAGCCGACAGGGCGATTCACCCCTCCACTTT.

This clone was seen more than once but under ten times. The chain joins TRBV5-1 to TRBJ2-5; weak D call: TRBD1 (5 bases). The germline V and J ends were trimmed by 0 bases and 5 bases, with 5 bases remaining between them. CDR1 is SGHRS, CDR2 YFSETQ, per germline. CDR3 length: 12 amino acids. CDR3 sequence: CASSLEGETQYF. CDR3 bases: TGCGCCAGCAGCTTGGAGGGGGAGACCCAGTACTTC.

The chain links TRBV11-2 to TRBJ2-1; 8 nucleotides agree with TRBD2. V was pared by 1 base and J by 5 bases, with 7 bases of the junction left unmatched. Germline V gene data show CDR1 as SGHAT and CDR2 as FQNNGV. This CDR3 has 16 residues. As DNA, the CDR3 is TGTGCCAGCAGCTTAGGAAGCGGGGGAATCGACAATGAGCAGTTCTTC. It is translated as CASSLGSGGIDNEQFF.

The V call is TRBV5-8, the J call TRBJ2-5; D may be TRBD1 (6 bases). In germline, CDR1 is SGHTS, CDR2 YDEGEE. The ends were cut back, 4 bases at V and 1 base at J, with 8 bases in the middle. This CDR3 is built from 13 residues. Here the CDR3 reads CASSPDSQETQYF. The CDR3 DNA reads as TGTGCCAGCAGCCCGGACAGCCAAGAGACCCAGTACTTC.

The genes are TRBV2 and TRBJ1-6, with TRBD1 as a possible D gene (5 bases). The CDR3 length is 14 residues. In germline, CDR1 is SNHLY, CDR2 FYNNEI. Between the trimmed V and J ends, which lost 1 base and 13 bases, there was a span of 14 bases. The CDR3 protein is CASSEGGPTPPLHF. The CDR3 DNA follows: TGTGCCAGCAGTGAAGGGGGCCCAACTCCCCCCCTCCACTTT.

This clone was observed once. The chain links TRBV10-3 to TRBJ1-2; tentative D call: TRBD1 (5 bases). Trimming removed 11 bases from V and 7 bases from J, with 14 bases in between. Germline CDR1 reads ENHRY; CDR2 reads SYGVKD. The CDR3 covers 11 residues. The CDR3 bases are TGTGCCTCCGCCAGGGAAGGTGGCTACACCTTC. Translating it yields CASAREGGYTF.

CDR3 loop: CASSPPAGSTGEQFF. CDR3 coding DNA: TGTGCCAGCTCACCACCCGCGGGGAGCACGGGTGAGCAGTTCTTC. This chain joins TRBV18 and TRBJ2-1, with D possibly matching TRBD2 (6 bases). Trimming left V 0 bases short and J 9 bases short, with 15 bases between. This CDR3 region has 15 residues. CDR1 and CDR2 from the germline V gene are KGHSH and LQKENI.

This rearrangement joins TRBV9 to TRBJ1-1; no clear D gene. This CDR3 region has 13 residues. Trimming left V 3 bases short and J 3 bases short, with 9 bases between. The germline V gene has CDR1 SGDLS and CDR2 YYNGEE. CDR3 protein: CASSGQEYTEAFF. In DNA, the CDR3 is TGTGCCAGCAGCGGGCAAGAATACACTGAAGCTTTCTTT.